A selection of T cell receptor beta chains follows, all from one sample in a study of blood T cell repertoires in COVID-19. Here immunoSEQ multiplex PCR was the method, and the copy in TCRdb shows in-frame clones only, minus some. Among tens of thousands of clones listed, approximately 82% were seen once. Material: peripheral blood. The receptors stem from a human donor in a cohort sampled during active COVID-19. CDR3s include the opening cysteine and the closing phenylalanine or tryptophan. A D gene is named only where the DNA matches it firmly. Part of the rows lack a size; the others show once, few, many or a class for expanded clones.

TRBV30	TRBJ2-7	NA	NA	CAWSVRQVNSYEQYF	TGTGCCTGGAGTGTACGACAGGTAAACTCCTACGAGCAGTACTTC
TRBV27	TRBJ2-1	NA	NA	CASSSIPPSKGSYNEQFF	TGTGCCAGCAGTTCCATACCACCCAGTAAAGGGAGCTACAATGAGCAGTTCTTC
TRBV28	TRBJ1-5	NA	NA	CASSLAQGSLSNQPQHF	TGTGCCAGCAGTCTAGCACAGGGTAGTCTTAGCAATCAGCCCCAGCATTTT
TRBV7-3	TRBJ2-1	NA	TRBD2	CASSLMLAGGRNEQFF	TGTGCCAGCAGCTTGATGTTAGCGGGGGGCCGGAATGAGCAGTTCTTC
TRBV25-1	TRBJ2-1	NA	TRBD2	CASNGGSYNEQFF	TGTGCCAGCAATGGCGGGAGTTACAATGAGCAGTTCTTC
TRBV6-5	TRBJ2-7	NA	NA	CASREYEQYF	TGTGCCAGCAGAGAGTACGAGCAGTACTTC
TRBV28	TRBJ2-2	NA	TRBD1	CASSFPMQGAATGELFF	TGTGCCAGCAGTTTCCCGATGCAGGGGGCGGCCACCGGGGAGCTGTTTTTT
TRBV5-6	TRBJ1-1	NA	NA	CASSDGIPGEAFF	TGTGCCAGCAGCGACGGGATCCCCGGGGAAGCTTTCTTT
TRBV6-2/TRBV6-3	TRBJ2-3	few	TRBD2	CASSSHLAGGLTQYF	TGTGCCAGCAGTTCCCATCTAGCGGGGGGGCTGACGCAGTATTTT
TRBV19	TRBJ1-2	NA	NA	CASSIGGSAHYGYTF	TGTGCCAGTAGTATAGGGGGCAGCGCACACTATGGCTACACCTTC
TRBV5-6	TRBJ1-4	NA	TRBD1	CASSPTGINEKLFF	TGTGCCAGCAGCCCGACAGGGATCAATGAAAAACTGTTTTTT
TRBV5-1	TRBJ1-2	few	NA	CASSVERNYGYTF	TGCGCCAGCAGCGTAGAGAGAAACTATGGCTACACCTTC
TRBV7-6	TRBJ1-3	NA	NA	CASRSDGNTIYF	TGTGCCAGCCGCAGCGACGGAAACACCATATATTTT
TRBV27	TRBJ1-3	NA	TRBD1	CASSETGTGFGNTIYF	TGTGCCAGCAGTGAAACCGGGACAGGGTTCGGAAACACCATATATTTT
TRBV19	TRBJ1-2	NA	NA	CASSFTGSDGYTF	TGTGCCAGTAGTTTCACAGGCTCCGATGGCTACACCTTC
TRBV21-1	TRBJ2-2	NA	NA	CASSKLADHYSTGELFF	TGTGCCAGCAGCAAATTGGCCGATCATTATTCCACCGGGGAGCTGTTTTTT
TRBV13	TRBJ2-7	once	TRBD2	CASSSRLALNF	TGTGCCAGCAGCTCACGACTAGCTTTAAACTTC
TRBV6-5	TRBJ1-5	NA	NA	CASSYSIGGNQPQHF	TGTGCCAGCAGTTATAGTATCGGGGGCAATCAGCCCCAGCATTTT
TRBV4-3	TRBJ1-1	NA	NA	CASSPIRGTEAFF	TGCGCCAGCAGCCCAATCCGGGGGACTGAAGCTTTCTTT
TRBV2	TRBJ1-4	NA	NA	CASRAGDATNEKLFF	TGTGCCAGCAGGGCAGGGGATGCAACTAATGAAAAACTGTTTTTT
TRBV28	TRBJ1-6	NA	NA	CASSGGTFAHNSPLHF	TGTGCCAGCAGTGGCGGGACGTTCGCCCATAATTCACCCCTCCACTTT
TRBV29-1	TRBJ2-1	NA	NA	CSVAAGFQTNEQFF	TGCAGCGTTGCGGCGGGGTTCCAGACCAATGAGCAGTTCTTC
TRBV14	TRBJ1-1	NA	TRBD1	CASSHRQGNTEAFF	TGTGCCAGCAGCCATAGACAGGGAAACACTGAAGCTTTCTTT
TRBV2	TRBJ2-7	once	NA	CASSEAGNSYEQYF	TGTGCCAGCAGTGAAGCTGGCAACTCCTACGAGCAGTACTTC
TRBV10-3	TRBJ2-7	NA	TRBD1	CAISESDRVNEQYF	TGTGCCATCAGTGAGTCAGACAGGGTTAACGAGCAGTACTTC
TRBV29-1	TRBJ2-2	NA	TRBD2	CSAVPSGRTGELFF	TGCAGCGCCGTCCCTAGCGGGAGGACCGGGGAGCTGTTTTTT
TRBV9	TRBJ2-6	NA	TRBD1	CASNLPRDSVRFGANVLTF	TGTGCCAGCAACTTACCTCGGGACAGCGTAAGATTTGGGGCCAACGTCCTGACTTTC
TRBV13	TRBJ1-4	few	NA	CASSLRRTNEKLFF	TGTGCCAGCAGCTTACGGAGAACTAATGAAAAACTGTTTTTT
TRBV5-4	TRBJ2-1	NA	TRBD2	CASSLLAGAYNEQFF	TGTGCCAGCAGCTTGTTAGCGGGAGCCTACAATGAGCAGTTCTTC
TRBV5-6	TRBJ2-7	NA	TRBD1	CASSSRTGDGAQYF	TGTGCCAGCAGCTCAAGGACAGGGGATGGGGCGCAGTACTTC
TRBV11-2	TRBJ2-7	NA	NA	CASSSLGGTYEQYF	TGTGCCAGCAGCTCCCTAGGGGGAACTTACGAGCAGTACTTC
TRBV18	TRBJ2-2	NA	TRBD2	CASSPRGGLNTGELFF	TGTGCCAGCTCACCCCGGGGGGGGTTGAACACCGGGGAGCTGTTTTTT
TRBV4-3	TRBJ2-2	NA	NA	CASSQDRGQATTGELFF	TGCGCCAGCAGCCAAGACAGGGGCCAGGCTACCACCGGGGAGCTGTTTTTT
TRBV7-9	TRBJ1-6	NA	NA	CASTPSGGSPLHF	TGTGCCAGCACCCCGTCGGGGGGGTCACCCCTCCACTTT
TRBV6-5	TRBJ1-5	NA	TRBD1	CASTIGQGGQPQHF	TGTGCCAGCACCATCGGACAGGGGGGACAGCCCCAGCATTTT
TRBV4-3	TRBJ2-7	NA	NA	CASSQDVAGSYEQYF	TGCGCCAGCAGCCAAGATGTTGCAGGGTCTTACGAGCAGTACTTC
TRBV9	TRBJ1-2	once	TRBD1	CASSHRRDRDGGNYGYTF	TGTGCCAGCAGCCACCGCCGGGACAGGGACGGGGGGAACTATGGCTACACCTTC
TRBV6-6	TRBJ2-7	NA	NA	CASSQGGYLYEQYF	TGTGCCAGCAGCCAGGGGGGCTACCTTTACGAGCAGTACTTC
TRBV18	TRBJ1-6	NA	NA	CASSPQGGNSPLHF	TGTGCCAGCTCACCACAGGGAGGTAATTCACCCCTCCACTTT
TRBV2	TRBJ2-7	NA	NA	CARAGNSYEQYF	TGTGCCAGGGCCGGGAACTCCTACGAGCAGTACTTC